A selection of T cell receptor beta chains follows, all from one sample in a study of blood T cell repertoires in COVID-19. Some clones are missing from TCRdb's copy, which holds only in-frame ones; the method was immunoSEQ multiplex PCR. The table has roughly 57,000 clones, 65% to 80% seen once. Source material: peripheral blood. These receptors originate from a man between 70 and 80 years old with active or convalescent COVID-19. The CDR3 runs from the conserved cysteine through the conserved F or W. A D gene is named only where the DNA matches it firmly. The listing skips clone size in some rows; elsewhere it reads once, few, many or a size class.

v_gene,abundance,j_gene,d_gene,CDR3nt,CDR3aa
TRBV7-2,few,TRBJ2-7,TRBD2,TGTGCCAGCAGCCGCGGGAGAGGTCTTACCTACGAGCAGTACTTC,CASSRGRGLTYEQYF
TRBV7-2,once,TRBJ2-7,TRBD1,TGTGCCAGCAGCCGCTCTCTCGGGACAGGGAGGGACGAGCAGTACTTC,CASSRSLGTGRDEQYF
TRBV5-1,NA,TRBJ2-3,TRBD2,TGCGCCAGCAGCCCTAGCGGGAGGGCCCCGGATACGCAGTATTTT,CASSPSGRAPDTQYF
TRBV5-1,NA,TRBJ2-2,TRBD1,TGCGCCAGCAGCCGACAGGGGTATGGCACCGGGGAGCTGTTTTTT,CASSRQGYGTGELFF
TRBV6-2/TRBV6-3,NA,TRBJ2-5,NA,TGTGCCAGCAGTTACTGGGGTGCGGGTGAAGAGACCCAGTACTTC,CASSYWGAGEETQYF
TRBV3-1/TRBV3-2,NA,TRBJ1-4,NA,TGTGCCAGCAGCCAACCGGGGGGAGGGCTTGAAAAACTGTTTTTT,CASSQPGGGLEKLFF
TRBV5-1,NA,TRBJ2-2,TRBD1,TGCGCCAGCAGCCCAGGACAGGTTAACACCGGGGAGCTGTTTTTT,CASSPGQVNTGELFF
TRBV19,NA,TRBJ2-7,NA,TGTGCCAGTAGTAAAAAAGGGGCTCACGAGCAGTACTTC,CASSKKGAHEQYF
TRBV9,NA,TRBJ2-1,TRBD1,TGTGCCAGCAGCCGGCAGGGGGCGGGTGAGCAGTTCTTC,CASSRQGAGEQFF
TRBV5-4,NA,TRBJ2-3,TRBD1,TGTGCCAGCAGTCGCACAGGGGTCCGCACAGATACGCAGTATTTT,CASSRTGVRTDTQYF
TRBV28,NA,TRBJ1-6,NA,TGTGCCAGCAGAATTGTGCGGGGCAGTTCACCCCTCCACTTT,CASRIVRGSSPLHF
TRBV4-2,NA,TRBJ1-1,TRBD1,TGTGCCAGCAGCCAAGACAGGGGGCCAAACACTGAAGCTTTCTTT,CASSQDRGPNTEAFF
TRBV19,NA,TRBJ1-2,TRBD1,TGTGCCAGTAGTAGAGACAGGGGGCTGGGAGGCTACACCTTC,CASSRDRGLGGYTF
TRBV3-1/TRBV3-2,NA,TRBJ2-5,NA,TGTGCCAGCAGCCAAGGGGGGCGAGGAGAGACCCAGTACTTC,CASSQGGRGETQYF
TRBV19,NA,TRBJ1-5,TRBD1,TGTGCCAGTAGTACCCTACAGGGGAGTAGCAATCAGCCCCAGCATTTT,CASSTLQGSSNQPQHF
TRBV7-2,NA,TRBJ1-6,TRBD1,TGTGCCAGCAGCCAGGGACAGACGAGCTCCTATAATTCACCCCTCCACTTT,CASSQGQTSSYNSPLHF
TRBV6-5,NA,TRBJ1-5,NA,TGTGCCAGCAGTCCCCGGACTGAGGCTCAGCCCCAGCATTTT,CASSPRTEAQPQHF
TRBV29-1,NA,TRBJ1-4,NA,TGCAGCGTAAAAGAGACTAATGAAAAACTGTTTTTT,CSVKETNEKLFF
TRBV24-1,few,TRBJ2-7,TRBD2,TGTGCCACCAGCGGGACTAGGGATTACGAGCAGTACTTC,CATSGTRDYEQYF
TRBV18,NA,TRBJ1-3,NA,TGTGCCAGCTCACCACAAAACAGTGGAAACACCATATATTTT,CASSPQNSGNTIYF
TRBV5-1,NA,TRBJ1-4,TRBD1,TGCGCCAGCAGGCAAGGGGGCCAGGGTGACGAAAAACTGTTTTTT,CASRQGGQGDEKLFF
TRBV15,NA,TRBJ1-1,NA,TGTGCCACCAGCAGAGACTGGAGACTCCAAGCTTTCTTT,CATSRDWRLQAFF
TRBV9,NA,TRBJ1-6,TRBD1,TGTGCCAGCAGCTCCCGGGACAGAGAATCACCCCTCCACTTT,CASSSRDRESPLHF
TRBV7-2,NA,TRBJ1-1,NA,TGTGCCAGCAGACAACAGAGGAACACTGAAGCTTTCTTT,CASRQQRNTEAFF
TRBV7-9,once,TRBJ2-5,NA,TGTGCCAGCCGCGCGCAAGAGACCCAGTACTTC,CASRAQETQYF
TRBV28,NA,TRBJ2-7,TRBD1,TGTGCCAGCAGTTTATTGGAGACAGGGACAGCCACCTACGAGCAGTACTTC,CASSLLETGTATYEQYF
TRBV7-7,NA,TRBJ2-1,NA,TGTGCTAGCAGCTTGGGGGTTGTCGGGAGTAAGCAGTTCTTC,CASSLGVVGSKQFF
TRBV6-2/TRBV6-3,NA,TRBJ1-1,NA,TGTGCCAGCAGCGGACAGTTAAACACTGAAGCTTTCTTT,CASSGQLNTEAFF
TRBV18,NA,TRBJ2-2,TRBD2,TGTGCCAGCTCACCACCGGGACTAGCGTCGAACACCGGGGAGCTGTTTTTT,CASSPPGLASNTGELFF
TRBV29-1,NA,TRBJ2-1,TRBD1,TGCAGCGTGGGACAGGGTTTAAGCAGTGAGCAGTTCTTC,CSVGQGLSSEQFF
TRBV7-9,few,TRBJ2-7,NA,TGTGCCAGCAGCTCAGCAGAGGCCTACGAGCAGTACTTC,CASSSAEAYEQYF
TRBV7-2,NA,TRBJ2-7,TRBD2,TGTGCCAGCAGCCTTGAGGCTAGCGGGGGTTACGAGCAGTACTTC,CASSLEASGGYEQYF
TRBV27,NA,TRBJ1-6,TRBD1,TGTGCCAGCAGCAATCCTGATGGGACAGGGAATTCACCCCTCCACTTT,CASSNPDGTGNSPLHF